One and the same sample provided the 11 T cell receptor beta chains below, sequenced in a study of blood T cell repertoires in COVID-19. Sequenced by immunoSEQ multiplex PCR; TCRdb stores in-frame clones only, minus some. The sample contains 200,000 or so clones, more than 80% of which appear only once. The material sequenced was peripheral blood. The receptors originated from an elderly woman with acute or convalescent COVID-19.

The chain joins TRBV30 to TRBJ1-2; TRBD1 matches at 8 bases. CDR1 is GTSNPN, CDR2 SVGIG, per germline (reference sequence). V was pared by 1 base and J by 7 bases, with 8 bases of the junction left unmatched. The CDR3 covers 14 residues. CDR3 in DNA: TGTGCCTGGAGTGCAGGACAGGGTCCCTTTGGCTACACCTTC. This codes for CAWSAGQGPFGYTF.

The chain links TRBV27 to TRBJ2-7; 7 nucleotides align to TRBD2. CDR1 and CDR2 from the germline V gene are MNHEY and SMNVEV (reference sequence). J gave up 2 bases and V 6 bases, and 10 bases lay outside the gene matches. The CDR3 sequence is 15 residues long. CDR3 sequence: CASRLTSGTTYEQYF. CDR3 nucleotides: TGTGCCAGCAGATTGACTTCCGGGACTACCTACGAGCAGTACTTC.

In this sample, this clone turned up once. The V call is TRBV10-2, the J call TRBJ1-2; D remains unclear. The germline V and J ends were trimmed by 2 bases and 1 base, with 8 bases remaining between them. The germline V gene has CDR1 WSHSY and CDR2 SAAADI. The CDR3 length is 14 residues. CDR3: CASSERGVNYGYTF. The CDR3 DNA follows: TGCGCCAGCAGTGAGAGAGGAGTTAACTATGGCTACACCTTC.

V gene TRBV5-1 combines with J gene TRBJ1-2; 9 nucleotides agree with TRBD1. This CDR3 has 14 residues. Looked up from germline, CDR1 is SGHRS and CDR2 is YFSETQ. The trim removed 4 bases at V and 4 bases at J, leaving 5 bases unmatched. The CDR3 loop is CASSPETGGYGYTF. CDR3 DNA: TGCGCCAGCAGCCCAGAGACAGGGGGCTATGGCTACACCTTC.

The gene calls are TRBV7-9 and TRBJ1-1, with 9 bases identical to TRBD1. This CDR3 is built from 16 residues. Germline CDR1 is SEHNR and CDR2 is FQNEAQ (reference sequence). The V segment lost 1 base and the J segment 1 base; nucleotides outside the gene matches: 4. CDR3 nucleotide sequence: TGTGCCAGCAGCTTAGTCGGACAGGGGTGGAACACTGAAGCTTTCTTT. This translates into CASSLVGQGWNTEAFF.

This chain links TRBV9 with TRBJ2-5; 14 nucleotides align to TRBD2. Germline values: CDR1 SGDLS, CDR2 YYNGEE. V dropped 3 bases and J dropped 5; count of bases not matched to a gene: 15. The CDR3 length is 19 residues. CDR3 sequence (DNA): TGTGCCAGCAGCGGGCTAGGGACTAGCGGGGGTCCGGTGGGGGAGACCCAGTACTTC. Translation gives CASSGLGTSGGPVGETQYF. Supplemented by reference TRBV9 and TRBJ2-5, the full variable domain reads DSGVTQTPKHLITATGQRVTLRCSPRSGDLSVYWYQQSLDQGLQFLIQYYNGEERAKGNILERFSAQQFPDLHSELNLSSLELGDSALYFCASSGLGTSGGPVGETQYFGPGTRLLVL.

This clone was counted only a few times. This chain joins TRBV11-3 and TRBJ1-2; 7 nucleotides line up with TRBD1. The CDR3 is 14 residues long. Germline lookup yields CDR1 SGHNT and CDR2 YENEEA. V shed 4 bases and J 6 bases; nucleotides not matched to a gene: 8. The CDR3 DNA reads as TGTGCCAGCAGCTACGATCGACAGGGCAATGGCTACACCTTC. Its translation: CASSYDRQGNGYTF. Together with reference TRBV11-3 and TRBJ1-2, the CDR3 gives the full variable domain: EAGVVQSPRYKIIEKKQPVAFWCNPISGHNTLYWYLQNLGQGPELLIRYENEEAVDDSQLPKDRFSAERLKGVDSTLKIQPAELGDSAVYLCASSYDRQGNGYTFGSGTRLTVV.

V is TRBV28 and J is TRBJ2-1, with 7 bases identical to TRBD2. The CDR3 covers 14 residues. V was clipped by 6 bases and J by 5 bases; unmatched bases: 7. Germline V gives CDR1 MDHEN, CDR2 SYDVKM. CDR3 in amino acids: CASSIAGVNNEQFF. Here the CDR3 DNA reads TGTGCCAGCAGCATTGCGGGGGTCAACAATGAGCAGTTCTTC. Together with reference TRBV28 and TRBJ2-1, the CDR3 gives the full variable domain: DVKVTQSSRYLVKRTGEKVFLECVQDMDHENMFWYRQDPGLGLRLIYFSYDVKMKEKGDIPEGYSVSREKKERFSLILESASTNQTSMYLCASSIAGVNNEQFFGPGTRLTVL.

In this sample, this clone turned up once. The chain couples TRBV5-1 to TRBJ2-7; 7 bases align to TRBD1. V shed 4 bases and J 0 bases; nucleotides not matched to a gene: 7. The CDR3 is 15 residues long. Germline V gene sequence: CDR1 SGHRS, CDR2 YFSETQ. CDR3 loop: CASSIWTGSSYEQYF. In nucleotides, the CDR3 is TGCGCCAGCAGCATTTGGACAGGTAGCTCCTACGAGCAGTACTTC.

This rearrangement joins TRBV5-6 to TRBJ1-2, with D possibly matching TRBD1 (6 bases). This CDR3 has 16 residues. Trimming took off 1 base at V and 4 bases at J, with 17 bases between the two ends. CDR1 and CDR2 from the germline V gene are SGHDT and YYEEEE. CDR3 loop: CASSLTGTPSLYGYTF. CDR3 coding DNA: TGTGCCAGCAGCTTGACGGGGACACCGTCCCTCTATGGCTACACCTTC.

V is TRBV2 and J is TRBJ1-5; 7 positions agree with TRBD1. CDR3 size: 14 residues. V gave up 6 bases and J gave up 4 bases; unmatched junction bases: 6. CDR1 and CDR2 (germline): SNHLY, FYNNEI. For the CDR3, the DNA is TGTGCCAGCAGGCGGGACAGCCAGAATCAGCCCCAGCATTTT. This encodes CASRRDSQNQPQHF. The full variable domain, in which reference TRBV2 and TRBJ1-5 provide the parts outside the CDR3, is EPEVTQTPSHQVTQMGQEVILRCVPISNHLYFYWYRQILGQKVEFLVSFYNNEISEKSEIFDDQFSVERPDGSNFTLKIRSTKLEDSAMYFCASRRDSQNQPQHFGDGTRLSIL.